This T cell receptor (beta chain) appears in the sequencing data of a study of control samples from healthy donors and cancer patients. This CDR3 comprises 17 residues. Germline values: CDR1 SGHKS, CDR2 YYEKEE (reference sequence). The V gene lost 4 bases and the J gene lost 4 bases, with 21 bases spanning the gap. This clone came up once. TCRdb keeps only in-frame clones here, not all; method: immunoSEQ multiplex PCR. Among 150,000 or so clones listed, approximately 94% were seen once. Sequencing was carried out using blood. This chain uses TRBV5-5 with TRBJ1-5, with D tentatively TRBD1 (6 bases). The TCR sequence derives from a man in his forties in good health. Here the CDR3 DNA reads TGTGCCAGCAGCCCTACGAGTTATAGGGGGGCGAATCAGCCCCAGCATTTT. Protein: CASSPTSYRGANQPQHF.